The 27 T cell receptor beta chains presented below share a single source sample, sequenced in a study of blood T cell repertoires in COVID-19. Libraries were prepared by immunoSEQ multiplex PCR; TCRdb keeps only in-frame clonotypes and omits some of them. The profile covers over 200,000 clones, with approximately 91% appearing a single time and 2.5% to 3.5% taken by the ten largest. The sample consisted of peripheral blood. The source is an older woman with acute or convalescent COVID-19.

CDR3 protein: CSATSTGISGNTIYF. The CDR3 region has the DNA TGCAGCGCGACCTCGACAGGGATCTCTGGAAACACCATATATTTT. This rearrangement joins TRBV29-1 to TRBJ1-3; 7 positions agree with TRBD1. The CDR3 extends over 15 amino acids. Germline CDR1 is SQVTM and CDR2 is ANQGSEA. Trimming cost V 7 bases and J 0 bases; bases outside gene matches: 9.

The sample holds one count of this clone. The chain links TRBV6-5 to TRBJ2-1; TRBD1 agrees at 7 bases. This CDR3 region has 14 residues. Germline V gene lookup returns CDR1 MNHEY and CDR2 SVGAGI. The junction had 8 bases not matched to a gene; V was cut back by 7 bases and J by 5 bases. The CDR3 loop is CASTQGGWDNEQFF. The CDR3 DNA reads TGTGCCAGCACCCAAGGGGGCTGGGACAATGAGCAGTTCTTC.

This chain uses TRBV19 with TRBJ1-1, with D perhaps TRBD1 (5 bases). The V end was cut by 2 bases, the J end by 1 base, with 8 bases between. The CDR3 contains 14 residues. Germline loops: CDR1 LNHDA, CDR2 SQIVND (reference sequence). The CDR3 region is CASSIQGGNTEAFF. The CDR3 DNA reads as TGTGCCAGTAGTATACAGGGAGGGAACACTGAAGCTTTCTTT.

The chain couples TRBV7-2 to TRBJ1-2, with a tentative D call TRBD1 (5 bases). The CDR3 runs to 15 residues. The germline gives CDR1 SGHTA, CDR2 FQGNSA. V was shortened by 5 bases and J by 6 bases, with 19 bases between the two germline ends. Here the CDR3 DNA reads TGTGCCAGCAGCCCCGGGCCCCCAGGGTACGATGGCTACACCTTC. Its translation: CASSPGPPGYDGYTF.

This chain connects TRBV14 to TRBJ2-1; 11 bases are shared with TRBD2. The CDR3 has 16 amino acids. The trim removed 4 bases at V and 7 bases at J, leaving 9 bases unmatched. Germline CDR1 is SGHDN and CDR2 is FVKESK. CDR3 sequence (DNA): TGTGCCAGCAGCCGAATACTAGCGGGAGTCTGGAATGAGCAGTTCTTC. Protein sequence: CASSRILAGVWNEQFF.

As for this clone: The CDR3 ends on some other residue instead of the conserved phenylalanine or tryptophan, so this is likely a read error. This chain joins TRBV18 and TRBJ1-2, with TRBD1 identical over 11 bases. After removal of 3 bases from V and 7 bases from J, the junction contained 7 bases not matched to a gene. The CDR3 sequence is 15 residues long. CDR1 KGHSH and CDR2 LQKENI come from the germline V gene. This CDR3 reads CASSPPDRGHGGYTI. The DNA of the CDR3 is TGTGCCAGCTCACCCCCGGACAGGGGGCATGGTGGCTACACCATC.

The genes are TRBV4-2 and TRBJ1-1, with D perhaps TRBD1 (5 bases). Germline V gene lookup returns CDR1 LGHNA and CDR2 YNFKEQ. The CDR3 has 12 amino acids. The V and J ends lost 4 bases and 7 bases respectively, with 10 bases between them. The CDR3 DNA follows: TGTGCCAGCAGCCCAGACAGTTTTGAAGCTTTCTTT. Translation: CASSPDSFEAFF.

V and J are TRBV5-4 and TRBJ2-1, with 8 bases matching TRBD1. Germline trimming cut 8 bases from V and 8 bases from J; bases unmatched to any gene: 6. Per the germline V gene, CDR1 is SGHNT and CDR2 is YYREEE (reference sequence). The CDR3 contains 12 residues. CDR3 residues: CASTRGRDEQFF. The CDR3 DNA sequence: TGTGCCAGTACCAGGGGGCGCGATGAGCAGTTCTTC.

The rearrangement uses TRBV7-9 and TRBJ2-3, with a weak D call TRBD1 (6 bases). The CDR3 totals 16 residues. Trimming shortened V by 0 bases and J by 5 bases, and 15 bases separated the two germline ends. Germline V CDR1 and CDR2: SEHNR, FQNEAQ (reference sequence). The CDR3 region is CASSLAKSGALDTQYF. CDR3 nucleotide sequence: TGTGCCAGCAGCTTAGCGAAGTCAGGGGCTCTAGATACGCAGTATTTT. Combining the CDR3 with reference TRBV7-9 and TRBJ2-3 gives the whole variable domain DTGVSQNPRHKITKRGQNVTFRCDPISEHNRLYWYRQTLGQGPEFLTYFQNEAQLEKSRLLSDRFSAERPKGSFSTLEIQRTEQGDSAMYLCASSLAKSGALDTQYFGPGTRLTVL.

The chain has TRBV19 and TRBJ1-4; 9 bases fit TRBD1. The CDR3 totals 14 residues. Unmatched junction bases numbered 6, after V lost 6 bases and J lost 7 bases. Germline V gives CDR1 LNHDA, CDR2 SQIVND (reference sequence). The DNA of the CDR3 is TGTGCCAGTAGGGTCGGGACAGGGAGTGAAAAACTGTTTTTT. Protein sequence: CASRVGTGSEKLFF.

V is TRBV7-9 and J is TRBJ1-1; the match to TRBD1 covers 9 bases. The CDR3 spans 15 residues. The V and J ends lost 7 bases and 0 bases, in that order; junction bases with no gene match: 6. Germline V gene data show CDR1 as SEHNR and CDR2 as FQNEAQ (reference sequence). CDR3 sequence reads: CASTRGQGMNTEAFF. CDR3 coding DNA: TGTGCCAGCACTAGAGGACAGGGGATGAACACTGAAGCTTTCTTT.

The V and J genes are TRBV3-1 (or the pseudogene TRBV3-2) and TRBJ1-1; D may be TRBD1 (5 bases). Trimming took 0 bases from V and 4 from J, leaving 9 bases between them. The germline CDR1 and CDR2 sequences are LGHDT and YNNKEL (reference sequence). This CDR3 region has 14 residues. CDR3 residues: CASSQDGGSTEAFF. CDR3 in DNA: TGTGCCAGCAGCCAAGACGGGGGATCCACTGAAGCTTTCTTT.

V usage is TRBV30 and J usage is TRBJ2-5; 7 nucleotides agree with TRBD1. Germline V gene sequence: CDR1 GTSNPN, CDR2 SVGIG (reference sequence). J was trimmed by 4 bases and V by 0 bases; bases with no gene match: 5. The CDR3 contains 14 residues. The CDR3 protein is CAWSVGGVGETQYF. The CDR3 DNA reads as TGTGCCTGGAGTGTAGGGGGCGTGGGAGAGACCCAGTACTTC. The full variable domain, completed using reference TRBV30 and TRBJ2-5, is SQTIHQWPATLVQPVGSPLSLECTVEGTSNPNLYWYRQAAGRGLQLLFYSVGIGQISSEVPQNLSASRPQDRQFILSSKKLLLSDSGFYLCAWSVGGVGETQYFGPGTRLLVL.

This chain uses TRBV6-6 with TRBJ2-5; TRBD2 matches at 10 bases. After removal of 2 bases from V and 1 base from J, the junction contained 4 bases not matched to a gene. The CDR3 spans 16 residues. Germline values: CDR1 MNHNY, CDR2 SVGAGI (reference sequence). CDR3 nucleotide sequence: TGTGCCAGCAGTTACAGCGGGGGGGTGGGCCAAGAGACCCAGTACTTC. Its protein product is CASSYSGGVGQETQYF.

The chain uses TRBV19 and TRBJ2-1; TRBD2 matches 11 bases. V shed 10 bases, J shed 5 bases, and the junction held 10 bases outside the gene matches. CDR1 is LNHDA and CDR2 is SQIVND in the germline V gene (reference sequence). There are 15 residues in the CDR3. This CDR3 is CATNFVAGGHNEQFF. The CDR3 nucleotides are TGTGCCACCAATTTTGTAGCGGGGGGGCACAATGAGCAGTTCTTC.

The V and J genes are TRBV15 and TRBJ1-1, with D possibly matching TRBD1 (5 bases). Germline values: CDR1 LNHNV, CDR2 YYDKDF (reference sequence). Deletions cut 0 bases from V and 1 base from J, with 12 bases between. CDR3 length: 16 amino acids. The CDR3 bases are TGTGCCACCAGCAGAGATCTCGCAGGGAAGAACACTGAAGCTTTCTTT. Translated: CATSRDLAGKNTEAFF.

CDR3 DNA: TGTGCCAGCAGCCCAGGACAGGGGAACACTGAAGCTTTCTTT. Translated: CASSPGQGNTEAFF. The chain links TRBV7-7 to TRBJ1-1; 8 bases are a match to TRBD1. Per germline, CDR1 SSHAT and CDR2 FNYEAQ (reference sequence). With V trimmed by 5 bases and J by 1 base, 3 bases remained unmatched. There are 14 residues in the CDR3.

J is TRBJ2-7 and V is TRBV5-5; 11 positions agree with TRBD1. This CDR3 is 15 amino acids long. Trimming cost V 4 bases and J 6 bases; bases outside gene matches: 9. The germline gives CDR1 SGHKS, CDR2 YYEKEE (reference sequence). CDR3 bases: TGTGCCAGCAGCCACCCGGGACAGGGGGTCGGCGAGCAGTACTTC. Translating it yields CASSHPGQGVGEQYF. Together with reference TRBV5-5 and TRBJ2-7, the CDR3 gives the full variable domain: DAGVTQSPTHLIKTRGQQVTLRCSPISGHKSVSWYQQVLGQGPQFIFQYYEKEERGRGNFPDRFSARQFPNYSSELNVNALLLGDSALYLCASSHPGQGVGEQYFGPGTRLTVT.

The chain joins TRBV10-2 to TRBJ2-7; D might be TRBD2 (5 bases). The V gene lost 3 bases and the J gene lost 2 bases, with 20 bases spanning the gap. Germline CDR1 WSHSY, CDR2 SAAADI. This CDR3 has 17 amino acids. The chain's CDR3 is CASSDRAWGTRAYEQYF. CDR3 DNA sequence: TGCGCCAGCAGTGATAGAGCTTGGGGAACGCGGGCCTACGAGCAGTACTTC.

This clone was seen just once. This sequence joins TRBV10-3 and TRBJ1-6, with a tentative D call TRBD1 (6 bases). Germline V gives CDR1 ENHRY, CDR2 SYGVKD. V gave up 2 bases and J gave up 9 bases, with 14 bases separating them. This CDR3 contains 15 residues. CDR3 amino acids: CAISEAGEQGSPLHF. CDR3 nucleotide sequence: TGTGCCATCAGTGAGGCAGGGGAACAAGGTTCACCCCTCCACTTT.

The chain uses TRBV29-1 and TRBJ2-1, with 11 bases aligning to TRBD1. There are 14 residues in the CDR3. Germline V gene data show CDR1 as SQVTM and CDR2 as ANQGSEA. With 7 bases clipped from V and 7 bases from J, the junction kept 9 bases outside the gene matches. CDR3 nucleotide sequence: TGCAGCGCGATACCGGGACAGGGGGGAAATGAGCAGTTCTTC. As protein: CSAIPGQGGNEQFF.

The gene calls are TRBV23-1 and TRBJ1-2, with D unresolved. TRBV23-1 is an open reading frame, and its role is uncertain. Trimming cost V 3 bases and J 4 bases, with 15 bases left between them. The CDR3 loop spans 15 amino acids. The chain's CDR3 is CASSQRASIPYGYTF. For the CDR3, the DNA is TGCGCCAGCAGTCAGAGGGCCTCGATACCCTATGGCTACACCTTC.

The rearrangement uses TRBV25-1 and TRBJ1-4, with D perhaps TRBD1 (6 bases). V was clipped by 11 bases and J by 4 bases, with 14 bases between them. Per germline, CDR1 MGHDK and CDR2 SYGVNS. The CDR3 runs 13 residues. The CDR3 protein is CAAEGDNNEKLFF. The CDR3 region has the DNA TGTGCCGCCGAGGGGGACAATAATGAAAAACTGTTTTTT.

The rearrangement uses TRBV6-5 and TRBJ1-6; 9 positions agree with TRBD1. The ends lost 7 bases at V and 13 bases at J; junction bases unmatched: 11. CDR3 length equals 14 residues. Germline V gene lookup returns CDR1 MNHEY and CDR2 SVGAGI. The CDR3 nucleotides read TGTGCCAGCAACCCGGGACAGGGAGCCTCGCCCCTCCACTTT. Protein sequence: CASNPGQGASPLHF.

With respect to this clone: Other DNA sequences of this sample code for an identical CDR3. The CDR3 region is CASSLGGGGNQPQHF. The CDR3, as DNA: TGTGCCAGCAGCTTAGGAGGGGGGGGAAATCAGCCCCAGCATTTT. The V and J genes are TRBV7-2 and TRBJ1-5; possibly TRBD1 for D (6 bases). V was pared by 1 base and J by 4 bases, with 11 bases between. The CDR3 is made up of 15 amino acids. Germline CDR1 and CDR2: SGHTA and FQGNSA.

This clone appeared a few times. CDR3 nucleotides: TGCGCCAGCAGCCCTTTACTACTAGCGGGTGAACAAGAGACCCAGTACTTC. Translated: CASSPLLLAGEQETQYF. The rearrangement joins TRBV10-2 to TRBJ2-5, with 9 bases aligning to TRBD2. The CDR3 is 17 amino acids. V lost 6 bases to trimming and J lost 2 bases; unmatched junction nucleotides: 13. CDR1 and CDR2 from the germline V gene are WSHSY and SAAADI.

DNA of the CDR3: TGCGCCAGCAGTGAGAACACAGGGTACACAGATACGCAGTATTTT. This codes for CASSENTGYTDTQYF. The V gene is TRBV10-1, the J gene TRBJ2-3; tentatively, D is TRBD1 (6 bases). Trimming took off 2 bases at V and 2 bases at J, with 11 bases between the two ends. Germline V gene lookup returns CDR1 WNHNN and CDR2 SYGVQD (reference sequence). The CDR3 runs 15 residues.